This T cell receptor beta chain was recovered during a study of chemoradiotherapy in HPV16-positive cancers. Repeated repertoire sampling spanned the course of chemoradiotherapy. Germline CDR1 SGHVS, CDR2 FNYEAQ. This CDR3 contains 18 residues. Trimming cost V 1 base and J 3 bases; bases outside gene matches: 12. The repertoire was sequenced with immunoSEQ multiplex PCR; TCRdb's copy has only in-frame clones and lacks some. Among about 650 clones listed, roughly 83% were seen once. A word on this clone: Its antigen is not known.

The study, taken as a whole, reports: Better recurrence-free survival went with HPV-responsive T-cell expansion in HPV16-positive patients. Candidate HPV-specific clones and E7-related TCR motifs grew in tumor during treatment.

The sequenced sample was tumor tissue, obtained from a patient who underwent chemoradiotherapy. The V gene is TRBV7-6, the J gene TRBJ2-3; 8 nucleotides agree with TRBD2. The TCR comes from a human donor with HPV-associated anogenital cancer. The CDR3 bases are TGTGCCAGCAGCTTAGGGAGCGGGAGAGGGTTGTGGACAGATACGCAGTATTTT. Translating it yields CASSLGSGRGLWTDTQYF.